The clone carrying this T cell receptor (beta chain) was seen many times. Antigen: not known. This record comes from a study of Graves' ophthalmopathy and Graves' hyperthyroidism. The CDR3 runs 13 residues. Germline V gene data show CDR1 as KGHDR and CDR2 as SFDVKD. V gave up 10 bases and J gave up 2 bases, with 8 bases separating them. The TCR beta CDR3 regions underwent amplification from RNA transcripts. An opening RT-PCR round employed HTBI primers and preceded a second-round multiplex PCR. TCRdb re-derived calls from the multiplex PCR reads in MiXCR, one entry per CDR3 protein. The table includes roughly 400,000 distinct CDR3 sequences, roughly 15% detected once. The study, taken as a whole, reports: Most thyroid clonotypes with frequency above 0.001 were detected in blood too. Ophthalmopathy progression predictions by the model showed 72.22% specificity and about 70% sensitivity.

In this cohort, patients with other autoimmune diseases, uncontrolled infections, pregnancy or lactation were excluded. Serum thyroxine and TRAb, along with clinical symptoms, thyroid ultrasound and orbital computed tomography, were what diagnosis relied on. The sequence was obtained from a woman between 18 and 29 years old with stable Graves' hyperthyroidism. J is TRBJ2-6 and V is TRBV24-1; D unresolved. The sample comprised peripheral blood. DNA of the CDR3: TGTGCCACGAGTAACCCTGGGGCCAACGTCCTGACTTTC. It encodes CATSNPGANVLTF.